This is a list of T cell receptor beta chains from one sample in a study of cytomegalovirus exposure and HLA in healthy donors. The assay was immunoSEQ multiplex PCR, and TCRdb's table has in-frame clones only and misses some. This table holds over 120,000 clones, nearly 10% found once. What was sequenced was PBMCs. The receptor source for this set is a man over 45 in good health and CMV-seronegative. The CDR3 runs from the conserved cysteine through the conserved F or W. The D gene is left open where the match is weak. Clone sizes are given selectively: once, few, many, or a class where the clone is expanded.

few	-	TRBV5-1	TRBJ2-7	TGCGCCAGCAGCCTGGGGGCTGGGTACGAGCAGTACTTC	CASSLGAGYEQYF
-	TRBD2	TRBV2	TRBJ2-1	TGTGCCGCCCAGGAAGCGGGAGCCTACAATGAGCAGTTCTTC	CAAQEAGAYNEQFF
-	TRBD1	TRBV5-6	TRBJ1-2	TGTGCCAGCAGCCCCGGGACAGGGAACTATGGCTACACCTTC	CASSPGTGNYGYTF
-	-	TRBV12-5	TRBJ1-2	TGTGCTAGTGGTTTGGGACATACGGATGGCTACACCTTC	CASGLGHTDGYTF
few	-	TRBV7-3	TRBJ2-3	TGTGCCAGCGGGAGCGGAGATACGCAGTATTTT	CASGSGDTQYF
-	-	TRBV19	TRBJ1-2	TGTGCCAGTAGTATAACGGGTGTGCAGCGCGTCGGTCGTAAGGGGGTTGGCTACACCTTC	CASSITGVQRVGRKGVGYTF
-	TRBD1	TRBV27	TRBJ2-7	TGTGCCAGCAGACGATCCGGGACAGGTTACGAGCAGTACTTC	CASRRSGTGYEQYF
-	-	TRBV6-1	TRBJ2-5	TGTGCCAGCAGTGAAAGGCCACCCAAGGGGGAGACCCAGTACTTC	CASSERPPKGETQYF
-	-	TRBV30	TRBJ1-1	TGTGCCTGGAGCCTCTCTGCGGCTGAAGCTTTCTTT	CAWSLSAAEAFF
-	TRBD1	TRBV5-1	TRBJ1-4	TGCGCCAGCAGCGTTACCGACAGGGGTGAGGATGAAAAACTGTTTTTT	CASSVTDRGEDEKLFF
few	-	TRBV9	TRBJ1-3	TGTGCCAGCAGCGTAGTAGGGAGTGGAAACACCATATATTTT	CASSVVGSGNTIYF
few	TRBD2	TRBV2	TRBJ2-1	TGTGCCAGCAGAGAACCGGGACTAGCGGGGGACAATGAGCAGTTCTTC	CASREPGLAGDNEQFF
few	-	TRBV2	TRBJ1-5	TGTGCCAGCAGGGCTGGCAGGGAACGGCCCCAGCATTTT	CASRAGRERPQHF
-	TRBD1	TRBV7-9	TRBJ1-1	TGTGCCAGCAGCAGGGCCCGGGAACAGGGGGGTTACACTGAAGCTTTCTTT	CASSRAREQGGYTEAFF
-	-	TRBV5-1	TRBJ2-7	TGCGCCAGCAGCTTGAACCCCATCGGGGTAGCTGGGGAGCAGTACTTC	CASSLNPIGVAGEQYF
-	TRBD2	TRBV4-2	TRBJ2-3	TGTGCCAGCAGCCAAGGACTAGCGGAGCCTCCAGATACGCAGTATTTT	CASSQGLAEPPDTQYF
-	TRBD1	TRBV28	TRBJ2-7	TGTGCCAGCAGTTTATACCAGGGGGCTCAAGAGCAGTACTTC	CASSLYQGAQEQYF
-	-	TRBV30	TRBJ1-1	TGTGCCTGGAGTGTATCGTCTGTTCGCGCTGAAGCTTTCTTT	CAWSVSSVRAEAFF
-	TRBD2	TRBV2	TRBJ2-3	TGTGCCAGCAGTGGGGCTAGCGGGGTTAGCACAGATACGCAGTATTTT	CASSGASGVSTDTQYF
-	-	TRBV7-9	TRBJ1-2	TGTGCCAGCAGCCAAGGAGGGGACTACTTCTATGGCTACACCTTC	CASSQGGDYFYGYTF
few	-	TRBV6-6	TRBJ1-2	TGTGCCAGCAGTACTAAAGGGGGGGGCGACTATGGCTACACCTTC	CASSTKGGGDYGYTF
few	TRBD1	TRBV18	TRBJ2-3	TGTGCCAGCTCACCAAAGGAAGGGACAGCGGATACGCAGTATTTT	CASSPKEGTADTQYF
few	TRBD1	TRBV5-6	TRBJ1-4	TGTGCCAGCAGCATCGGGCGACAGGGACGGGAAAAACTGTTTTTT	CASSIGRQGREKLFF
-	TRBD1	TRBV11-2	TRBJ1-1	TGTGCCAGCAGCGCGATCCGGACAGGCGAAGCTTTCTTT	CASSAIRTGEAFF
-	TRBD1	TRBV18	TRBJ1-1	TGTGCCAGCTCACCGTCCACGACAGGGGCCCAGCCTGAAGCTTTCTTT	CASSPSTTGAQPEAFF
few	-	TRBV2	TRBJ1-2	TGTGCCAGCGTACCAGGACAGAACTATGGCTACACCTTC	CASVPGQNYGYTF
few	TRBD1	TRBV11-2	TRBJ1-1	TGTGCCAGCAGCTTAGGAAACACAGGGGTGGGGGCTGAAGCTTTCTTT	CASSLGNTGVGAEAFF
few	-	TRBV6-5	TRBJ2-5	TGTGCCAGCAGAAAGACCGGGACTGGAGGGGAGACCCAGTACTTC	CASRKTGTGGETQYF
-	TRBD2	TRBV5-4	TRBJ2-1	TGTGCCAGCAGCAACCCCTTCGGGGGGGGGCGCATAAATGAGCAGTTCTTC	CASSNPFGGGRINEQFF
-	-	TRBV2	TRBJ2-3	TGTGCCAGCAGGGCGACTCAGACGCAGTATTTT	CASRATQTQYF
few	TRBD2	TRBV27	TRBJ2-7	TGTGCCAGCAGTTTAACTAGCGGTTACGAGCAGTACTTC	CASSLTSGYEQYF
few	-	TRBV7-6	TRBJ1-4	TGTGCCAGCAGCTTAGCCGGGGATGAAAAACTGTTTTTT	CASSLAGDEKLFF
few	-	TRBV5-6	TRBJ2-2	TGTGCCAGCAGCGGCAGGGAATTCACCGGGGAGCTGTTTTTT	CASSGREFTGELFF
-	TRBD2	TRBV7-9	TRBJ2-2	TGTGCCAGCAGCTTAGGCTCTAGCGGGGACACCGGGGAGCTGTTTTTT	CASSLGSSGDTGELFF
many	TRBD2	TRBV10-3	TRBJ2-5	TGTGCCATCAGCCGGACCGGGACTAGCGGGGGCGGATCACTAGAGACCCAGTACTTC	CAISRTGTSGGGSLETQYF
few	TRBD1	TRBV5-1	TRBJ2-7	TGCGCCAGCAGACAGGGGAGCTCCTACGAGCAGTACTTC	CASRQGSSYEQYF
-	-	TRBV10-3	TRBJ1-1	TGTGCCATCAGTGGAGACTGGTCCCCTGAAGCTTTCTTT	CAISGDWSPEAFF
few	TRBD2	TRBV9	TRBJ2-7	TGTGCCAGCAGCGTAGGTCCAGCGGGGGTAGCCTACGAGCAGTACTTC	CASSVGPAGVAYEQYF
medium-sized	TRBD1	TRBV6-5	TRBJ1-3	TGTGCCAGCAGTTCCGTTGGACAGGGCTCTGGAAACACCATATATTTT	CASSSVGQGSGNTIYF
few	TRBD1	TRBV19	TRBJ1-5	TGTGCCAGTAGTACACAGGGGATGCAGCCCCAGCATTTT	CASSTQGMQPQHF
-	-	TRBV6-9	TRBJ1-3	TGTGCCAGCAGTTATCCGAGGGCTGGAAACACCATATATTTT	CASSYPRAGNTIYF
few	-	TRBV28	TRBJ2-7	TGTGCCAGCAGTTTAGCGCAGGGCTCCTACGAGCAGTACTTC	CASSLAQGSYEQYF
few	TRBD1	TRBV5-1	TRBJ2-1	TGCGCCAGCAGCCCCACGGGACAGGGGTACAATGAGCAGTTCTTC	CASSPTGQGYNEQFF
-	-	TRBV5-4	TRBJ2-2	TGTGCCAGCAGCCCCCCCCCGACAGGGAACACCGGGGAGCTGTTTTTT	CASSPPPTGNTGELFF
few	TRBD2	TRBV27	TRBJ2-3	TGTGCCAGCAGTCCCCCGAGCGGGACTACAGATACGCAGTATTTT	CASSPPSGTTDTQYF
few	-	TRBV7-7	TRBJ2-3	TGTGCCAGCAGCTCCGGAGTCACAGATACGCAGTATTTT	CASSSGVTDTQYF
few	TRBD1	TRBV7-2	TRBJ1-6	TGTGCCAGCAGCTTAGGGACAGGGACCCCGAATTCACCCCTCCACTTT	CASSLGTGTPNSPLHF
-	-	TRBV9	TRBJ1-1	TGTGCCAGCAGCGTCCAATGGGGCCAGGGAGAAGCTTTCTTT	CASSVQWGQGEAFF
many	-	TRBV6-4	TRBJ2-2	TGTGCCAGCAGTTCGCGGGGCACCGGGGAGCTGTTTTTT	CASSSRGTGELFF
-	-	TRBV5-1	TRBJ2-3	TGCGCCAGCAGCTTAGGAGGGTCCGGCACAGATACGCAGTATTTT	CASSLGGSGTDTQYF
-	TRBD1	TRBV11-2	TRBJ1-2	TGTGCCAGCAGCCCCAACCTCCCGGGACAGGGGGCATCTGGCTACACCTTC	CASSPNLPGQGASGYTF
-	-	TRBV7-6	TRBJ1-1	TGTGCCAGCAGCTTAAACAGACTGAACACTGAAGCTTTCTTT	CASSLNRLNTEAFF
few	-	TRBV30	TRBJ2-1	TGTGCCTGGACAGCGGGCACCTACAATGAGCAGTTCTTC	CAWTAGTYNEQFF
-	-	TRBV6-5	TRBJ1-2	TGTGCCTGCAGGCGTCAAAACTATGGCTACACCTTC	CACRRQNYGYTF
few	-	TRBV5-8	TRBJ2-7	TGTGCCAGCAGGATTAGGGGCAGGATTACCTACGAGCAGTACTTC	CASRIRGRITYEQYF
few	TRBD2	TRBV5-1	TRBJ2-5	TGCGCCAGCAGCCAATTAAGCGGGGGAATAGGAGAGACCCAGTACTTC	CASSQLSGGIGETQYF